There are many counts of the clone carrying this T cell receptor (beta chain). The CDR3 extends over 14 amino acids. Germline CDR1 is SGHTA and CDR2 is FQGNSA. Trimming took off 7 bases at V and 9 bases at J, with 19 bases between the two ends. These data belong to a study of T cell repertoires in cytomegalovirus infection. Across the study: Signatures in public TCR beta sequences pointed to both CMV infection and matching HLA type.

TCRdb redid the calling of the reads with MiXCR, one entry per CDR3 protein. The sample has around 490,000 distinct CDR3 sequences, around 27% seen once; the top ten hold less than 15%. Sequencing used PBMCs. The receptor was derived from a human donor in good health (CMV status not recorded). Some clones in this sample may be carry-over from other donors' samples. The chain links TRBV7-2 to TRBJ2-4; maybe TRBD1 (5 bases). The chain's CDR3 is CASNIGADASIQYF. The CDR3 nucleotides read TGTGCCAGCAACATTGGGGCGGACGCCAGCATTCAGTACTTC.